This T cell receptor (beta chain) was sequenced during a study of identical twins. The CDR3 spans 12 residues. CDR1 and CDR2 from the germline V gene are DFQATT and SNEGSKA (reference sequence). V gave up 3 bases and J gave up 4 bases, with 9 bases separating them. TCRdb independently ran MiXCR on the 5' RACE reads; one entry per CDR3 protein. The data hold 500,000 to 650,000 distinct CDR3 sequences, with 20% to 25% observed a single time. This clonotype was picked up a small number of times. Its antigen is still unknown. General observations from the study: Analyses of zero insertions could, in part, be confounded by invariant MAIT and iNKT cells.

These sequences were also reported in another study, on yellow fever vaccine responses in identical twins.

The sequence derives from a woman aged 18-30 years in good health. This chain links TRBV20-1 with TRBJ1-2, with D perhaps matching TRBD1 (5 bases). Material: CD4+ T cells sorted from blood. CDR3 in DNA: TGCAGTGCTAGTTCAGGGTCCTATGGCTACACCTTC. This sequence encodes CSASSGSYGYTF.